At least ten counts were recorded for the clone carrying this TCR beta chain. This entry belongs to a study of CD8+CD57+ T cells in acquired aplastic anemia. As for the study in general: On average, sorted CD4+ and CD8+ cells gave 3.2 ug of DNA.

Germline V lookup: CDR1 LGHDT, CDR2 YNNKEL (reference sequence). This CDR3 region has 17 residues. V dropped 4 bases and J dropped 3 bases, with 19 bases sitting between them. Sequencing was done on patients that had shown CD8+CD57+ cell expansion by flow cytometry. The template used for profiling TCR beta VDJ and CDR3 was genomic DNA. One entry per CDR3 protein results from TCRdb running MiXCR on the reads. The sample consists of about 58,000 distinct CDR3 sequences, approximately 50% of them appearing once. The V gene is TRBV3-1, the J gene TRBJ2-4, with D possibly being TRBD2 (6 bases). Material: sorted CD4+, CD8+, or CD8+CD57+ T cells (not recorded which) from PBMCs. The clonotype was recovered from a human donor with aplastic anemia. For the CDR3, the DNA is TGTGCCAGCAGCCCCTCAGATGGGGAGGTCGTCAAAAACATTCAGTACTTC. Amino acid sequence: CASSPSDGEVVKNIQYF. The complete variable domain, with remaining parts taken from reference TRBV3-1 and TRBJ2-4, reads DTAVSQTPKYLVTQMGNDKSIKCEQNLGHDTMYWYKQDSKKFLKIMFSYNNKELIINETVPNRFSPKSPDKAHLNLHINSLELGDSAVYFCASSPSDGEVVKNIQYFGAGTRLSVL.